This TCR beta chain comes out of a study of shared clonotypes between healthy human individuals. Whole-study findings and limits: What rarefaction showed was incomplete sorted-subset sequencing despite large depth. Naive subsets usually exceeded memory subsets in estimated richness.

The CDR3 sequence is 14 residues long. Looked up from germline, CDR1 is MGHRA and CDR2 is YSYEKL. V dropped 0 bases and J dropped 9 bases, with 12 bases sitting between them. The naive CD8 population came from CD45RO-negative cells selected for CCR7, without terminally differentiated effector memory CD45RA+ cells. Some clones are missing from TCRdb's copy, which holds only in-frame ones; the method was immunoSEQ multiplex PCR. The sample includes approximately 740,000 clones, 92% of them seen just once. As for this clone: Antigen specificity is unknown.

This clonotype originated in a man aged 25 to 40 in good health. The specimen was naive CD8+ T cells sorted from blood. The chain links TRBV4-1 to TRBJ2-1; TRBD1 or TRBD2 may be the D gene (6 bases each). The CDR3 loop reads CASSQEYGGGEQFF. The CDR3 DNA reads TGCGCCAGCAGCCAAGAATACGGGGGCGGTGAGCAGTTCTTC.